This T cell receptor beta chain came from a study of blood T cell repertoires in COVID-19. In the study's own analysis: Scientists estimated how many nucleated cells there were by amplifying reference gene primers. The protocol was immunoSEQ multiplex PCR, while the TCRdb copy is restricted to in-frame clones and leaves out a portion. That table gives V, J and clone size, and the DNA gave D and trimming. This repertoire shows tens of thousands of clones, 65% to 80% found once; its top ten account for roughly a fifth. This clone was detected once. CDR1 LNHNV and CDR2 YYDKDF come from the germline V gene (reference sequence). The CDR3 contains 14 residues. The germline V and J ends were trimmed by 0 bases and 4 bases, with 10 bases remaining between them.

The chain recombines TRBV15 with TRBJ2-7; D may be TRBD1 (5 bases). Sequencing input: peripheral blood. The source of this sequence is a human donor with active or convalescent COVID-19. The donor label of this sample is uncertain. The CDR3 here is CATSRDGSGYEQYF. The CDR3 DNA sequence: TGTGCCACCAGCAGAGACGGTTCAGGGTACGAGCAGTACTTC.